The clone carrying this T cell receptor beta chain was recorded at least ten times. Its antigen is not known. TCRdb processed the RT-PCR reads anew with MiXCR; each CDR3 protein has one entry. The sample lists about 780,000 distinct CDR3 sequences, less than 20% occurring once. This CDR3 spans 15 amino acids. Trimming removed 0 bases from V and 1 base from J, with 9 bases in between. Germline V gene lookup returns CDR1 SGDLS and CDR2 YYNGEE. This entry belongs to a study of response to subunit inactivated influenza vaccine. Study-wide findings and caveats: Seasonal influenza vaccination, on each occasion, was suggested by the authors to recruit few new T cells.

J is TRBJ2-3 and V is TRBV9; tentative D call: TRBD1 (6 bases). The sequencing here drew on PBMCs from blood, taken more than 4 days after vaccination. This TCR was sampled from a man aged 50 or older who received an inactivated influenza vaccine. The CDR3 here is CASSVAGVGTDTQYF. CDR3 sequence (DNA): TGTGCCAGCAGCGTAGCAGGGGTGGGCACAGATACGCAGTATTTT.